A single sample gave rise to the 10 T cell receptor beta chains below, sequenced in a study of blood T cells in healthy people across ages (dated by TCRdb to between 2015 and 2017). The protocol used for the library was 5' RACE. The sequencer was an Illumina HiSeq 2500. A second PCR of roughly 7 to 11 cycles was performed with a sample-barcoded 5' primer and a J-beta primer mix. The public reads were reprocessed in TCRdb via fastp at Q25 and MiXCR, keeping in-frame beta chains. CDR3 protein duplicates are merged, each entry listing the most common genes and DNA. The sample includes around 1,500,000 distinct CDR3 sequences, with around 42% observed a single time. Under 8% of the sample lies in the top ten. The specimen was blood. These receptors were taken from a woman between 18 and 29 years old in good health.

A few counts support this clonotype. CDR3 bases: TGCGCCAGCAGCCAAGACGGAAACTCCTACGAGCAGTACTTC. Translation gives CASSQDGNSYEQYF. The chain links TRBV4-1 to TRBJ2-7; D unresolved. The CDR3 spans 14 residues. Trimming cost V 0 bases and J 0 bases, with 6 bases left between them. The germline V gene encodes CDR1 MGHRA and CDR2 YSYEKL.

The chain carries TRBV6-2 or TRBV6-3 and TRBJ2-7; no reliable D call. Per the germline V gene, CDR1 is MNHEY and CDR2 is SVGEGT. The CDR3 covers 18 residues. The V gene lost 10 bases and the J gene lost 5 bases, with 33 bases spanning the gap. CDR3 amino acids: CANSLLLSPPQPPNEQYF. The CDR3 DNA reads as TGTGCCAACAGCCTCCTTCTAAGTCCGCCTCAACCGCCCAACGAGCAGTACTTC.

Only a few counts were recorded for this clonotype. The chain employs TRBV7-9 and TRBJ2-1, with D perhaps TRBD1 or TRBD2 (5 bases each). Trimming cost V 1 base and J 15 bases, with 13 bases left between them. The germline V gene encodes CDR1 SEHNR and CDR2 FQNEAQ (reference sequence). This CDR3 spans 12 amino acids. The CDR3 DNA reads TGTGCCAGCAGCTTAGTCGGGGCAGTACCGTTCTTC. It codes for CASSLVGAVPFF.

V gene TRBV30 combines with J gene TRBJ2-7; D unclear. Trimming took off 0 bases at V and 6 bases at J, with 12 bases between the two ends. Germline V CDR1 and CDR2: GTSNPN, SVGIG (reference sequence). This CDR3 comprises 13 residues. The DNA of the CDR3 is TGTGCCTGGAGTGTTACGCCTGTGAGCGAGCAGTACTTC. This sequence encodes CAWSVTPVSEQYF.

The gene calls are TRBV9 and TRBJ1-2; the match to TRBD1 covers 11 bases. This CDR3 comprises 14 residues. The V and J ends lost 3 bases and 8 bases, in that order; junction bases with no gene match: 6. CDR1 is SGDLS, CDR2 YYNGEE, per germline. CDR3 DNA sequence: TGTGCCAGCAGCGGGACAGGGGGCAAGGAGGGCTACACCTTC. This translates into CASSGTGGKEGYTF.

On this clonotype itself: One end of the junction is discordant with germline, which a read error may explain. The chain links TRBV20-1 to TRBJ2-1; D may correspond to TRBD1 or TRBD2 (5 bases each). The CDR3 runs 13 residues. The germline V gene has CDR1 DFQATT and CDR2 SNEGSKA (reference sequence). CDR3 loop: CSARGDRYKEQFF. As DNA, the CDR3 is TGCAGTGCTAGAGGGGACCGCTACAAGGAGCAGTTCTTC.

This chain links TRBV29-1 with TRBJ2-3, with 12 bases matching TRBD2. Germline CDR1 and CDR2: SQVTM and ANQGSEA. CDR3 length: 15 amino acids. The trim removed 4 bases at V and 1 base at J, leaving 3 bases unmatched. The CDR3 loop is CSVVTSGGRTDTQYF. CDR3 in DNA: TGCAGCGTTGTTACTAGCGGGGGGCGCACAGATACGCAGTATTTT.

The V call is TRBV10-2, the J call TRBJ2-2, with 12 bases that match TRBD2. The CDR3 runs 17 residues. Per the germline V gene, CDR1 is WSHSY and CDR2 is SAAADI. V lost 6 bases, J lost 3 bases, and 8 bases stayed unmatched. DNA for the CDR3: TGCGCCAGCAGCCCTCGACTAGCGGGAGACTACACCGGGGAGCTGTTTTTT. Encoded protein: CASSPRLAGDYTGELFF.

At least ten counts were recorded for this clonotype. V is TRBV2 and J is TRBJ1-5, with no clear D. The CDR3 spans 11 residues. The germline gives CDR1 SNHLY, CDR2 FYNNEI. V gave up 3 bases and J gave up 5 bases, with 2 bases separating them. CDR3 in amino acids: CASSDDQPQHF. DNA of the CDR3: TGTGCCAGCAGTGACGATCAGCCCCAGCATTTT.

The chain employs TRBV12-3 or TRBV12-4 and TRBJ1-3, with a weak D call TRBD1 (5 bases). V lost 2 bases and J lost 2, with 10 bases in between. The CDR3 is made up of 15 amino acids. The CDR3 DNA is TGTGCCAGCAGTTTAATAGGGGTAGCTGGAAACACCATATATTTT. It is translated as CASSLIGVAGNTIYF.